A selection of T cell receptor beta chains follows, all from one sample in a study of blood T cell repertoires in COVID-19. The data were produced by immunoSEQ multiplex PCR, yet TCRdb's version contains in-frame clones alone and is incomplete. The sample holds some 390,000 clones, about 89% seen once. Material for sequencing was peripheral blood. The receptor set was obtained from a woman aged 60-75 years with COVID-19, enrolled during active disease. Both conserved end residues are part of each CDR3. D genes are given only for firm matches. Some rows have no size entry. The others give once, few or many, or a class for an expanded clone.

j_gene: TRBJ2-2
d_gene: NA
abundance: NA
v_gene: TRBV9
CDR3aa: CASSVEGGTGELFF
CDR3nt: TGTGCCAGCAGCGTAGAAGGGGGCACCGGGGAGCTGTTTTTT

j_gene: TRBJ1-2
d_gene: NA
abundance: NA
v_gene: TRBV5-4
CDR3aa: CASRLTGMGYGYTF
CDR3nt: TGTGCCAGCAGGCTTACAGGGATGGGCTATGGCTACACCTTC

j_gene: TRBJ2-7
d_gene: NA
abundance: NA
v_gene: TRBV28
CDR3aa: CASSPVTPNYEQYF
CDR3nt: TGTGCCAGCAGTCCCGTGACACCTAACTACGAGCAGTACTTC

j_gene: TRBJ2-7
d_gene: TRBD1
abundance: NA
v_gene: TRBV7-8
CDR3aa: CASSLAGTGWTYEQYF
CDR3nt: TGTGCCAGCAGCTTAGCCGGGACAGGATGGACCTACGAGCAGTACTTC

j_gene: TRBJ1-4
d_gene: NA
abundance: NA
v_gene: TRBV6-6
CDR3aa: CASSIPATNEKLFF
CDR3nt: TGTGCCAGCAGTATCCCAGCAACTAATGAAAAACTGTTTTTT

j_gene: TRBJ1-5
d_gene: NA
abundance: NA
v_gene: TRBV6-6
CDR3aa: CASSAPGEGQPQHF
CDR3nt: TGTGCCAGCAGTGCGCCAGGGGAGGGCCAGCCCCAGCATTTT

j_gene: TRBJ2-3
d_gene: NA
abundance: NA
v_gene: TRBV7-2
CDR3aa: CASSPAGRGYTDTQYF
CDR3nt: TGTGCCAGCAGCCCCGCCGGGCGGGGTTACACAGATACGCAGTATTTT

j_gene: TRBJ1-5
d_gene: NA
abundance: NA
v_gene: TRBV7-8
CDR3aa: CASSLGGAKQPQHF
CDR3nt: TGTGCCAGCAGCTTAGGTGGGGCGAAACAGCCCCAGCATTTT

j_gene: TRBJ2-1
d_gene: TRBD2
abundance: once
v_gene: TRBV7-2
CDR3aa: CASSSNTLAGAAGEQFF
CDR3nt: TGTGCCAGCAGCTCCAACACCCTAGCGGGGGCGGCGGGTGAGCAGTTCTTC

j_gene: TRBJ1-4
d_gene: NA
abundance: NA
v_gene: TRBV5-1
CDR3aa: CASSLDRVGEKLFF
CDR3nt: TGCGCCAGCAGCTTGGACAGGGTTGGTGAAAAACTGTTTTTT

j_gene: TRBJ2-3
d_gene: TRBD2
abundance: NA
v_gene: TRBV19
CDR3aa: CASSTTLTWTSGGVTQYF
CDR3nt: TGTGCCAGTAGTACGACCCTAACCTGGACTAGCGGGGGGGTAACGCAGTATTTT

j_gene: TRBJ2-3
d_gene: NA
abundance: NA
v_gene: TRBV7-2
CDR3aa: CASSLDSEDTQYF
CDR3nt: TGTGCCAGCAGCTTAGATAGCGAAGATACGCAGTATTTT

j_gene: TRBJ1-2
d_gene: NA
abundance: NA
v_gene: TRBV5-1
CDR3aa: CASTRDSPRTNYGYTF
CDR3nt: TGCGCCAGCACTCGGGACTCCCCGCGAACTAACTATGGCTACACCTTC

j_gene: TRBJ2-3
d_gene: NA
abundance: NA
v_gene: TRBV5-1
CDR3aa: CASSLFAGVPRTDTQYF
CDR3nt: TGCGCCAGCAGCTTGTTCGCAGGGGTCCCGCGCACAGATACGCAGTATTTT

j_gene: TRBJ2-7
d_gene: TRBD1
abundance: NA
v_gene: TRBV4-1
CDR3aa: CASSQAWPGGYEQYF
CDR3nt: TGCGCCAGCAGCCAAGCCTGGCCAGGGGGCTACGAGCAGTACTTC

j_gene: TRBJ1-1
d_gene: NA
abundance: once
v_gene: TRBV14
CDR3aa: CASSQETVNTEAFF
CDR3nt: TGTGCCAGCAGCCAAGAAACGGTAAACACTGAAGCTTTCTTT

j_gene: TRBJ2-7
d_gene: TRBD1
abundance: NA
v_gene: TRBV19
CDR3aa: CASSAGTGPYEQYF
CDR3nt: TGTGCCAGTAGTGCCGGGACAGGGCCGTACGAGCAGTACTTC

j_gene: TRBJ1-6
d_gene: NA
abundance: NA
v_gene: TRBV27
CDR3aa: CASSSPPGRRNNSPLHF
CDR3nt: TGTGCCAGCAGTTCCCCTCCAGGGAGGAGAAACAATTCACCCCTCCACTTT

j_gene: TRBJ1-2
d_gene: TRBD1
abundance: NA
v_gene: TRBV7-9
CDR3aa: CASSLGPGQGASNYGYTF
CDR3nt: TGTGCCAGCAGCTTAGGACCGGGACAGGGGGCCTCTAACTATGGCTACACCTTC

j_gene: TRBJ1-1
d_gene: NA
abundance: NA
v_gene: TRBV2
CDR3aa: CASTGQSFLMNTEAFF
CDR3nt: TGTGCCAGCACCGGACAGAGCTTTCTCATGAACACTGAAGCTTTCTTT

j_gene: TRBJ1-2
d_gene: NA
abundance: NA
v_gene: TRBV19
CDR3aa: CASSIDADHGYTF
CDR3nt: TGTGCCAGTAGTATAGATGCAGATCATGGCTACACCTTC

j_gene: TRBJ2-7
d_gene: TRBD1
abundance: NA
v_gene: TRBV5-1
CDR3aa: CASSLEGAPQYF
CDR3nt: TGCGCCAGCAGCTTGGAGGGGGCCCCGCAGTACTTC

j_gene: TRBJ2-7
d_gene: TRBD1
abundance: NA
v_gene: TRBV5-1
CDR3aa: CASKGQESSYEQYF
CDR3nt: TGCGCCAGCAAGGGACAGGAGAGCTCCTACGAGCAGTACTTC

j_gene: TRBJ1-5
d_gene: TRBD1
abundance: NA
v_gene: TRBV5-5
CDR3aa: CASRRTGNQPQHF
CDR3nt: TGTGCCAGCAGAAGGACAGGGAACCAGCCCCAGCATTTT

j_gene: TRBJ2-2
d_gene: NA
abundance: NA
v_gene: TRBV4-2
CDR3aa: CASSQSGSGTGELFF
CDR3nt: TGTGCCAGCAGCCAATCGGGAAGTGGTACCGGGGAGCTGTTTTTT

j_gene: TRBJ1-2
d_gene: NA
abundance: NA
v_gene: TRBV28
CDR3aa: CASSLQGNYGYTF
CDR3nt: TGTGCCAGCAGTTTACAGGGGAACTATGGCTACACCTTC

j_gene: TRBJ2-3
d_gene: TRBD2
abundance: NA
v_gene: TRBV5-1
CDR3aa: CASRLIAGGVADTQYF
CDR3nt: TGCGCCAGCAGGCTCATAGCGGGGGGTGTTGCAGATACGCAGTATTTT

j_gene: TRBJ1-6
d_gene: TRBD1
abundance: NA
v_gene: TRBV27
CDR3aa: CASSLTGGNSPLHF
CDR3nt: TGTGCCAGCAGTCTGACAGGGGGGAATTCACCCCTCCACTTT

j_gene: TRBJ2-3
d_gene: TRBD2
abundance: NA
v_gene: TRBV24-1
CDR3aa: CATSDSGGRTDTQYF
CDR3nt: TGTGCCACCAGTGACTCGGGGGGGCGGACAGATACGCAGTATTTT

j_gene: TRBJ2-2
d_gene: NA
abundance: NA
v_gene: TRBV24-1
CDR3aa: CASKGGVGTGELFF
CDR3nt: TGTGCCAGCAAAGGAGGGGTTGGCACCGGGGAGCTGTTTTTT

j_gene: TRBJ2-2
d_gene: NA
abundance: NA
v_gene: TRBV19
CDR3aa: CASSIGGIGELFF
CDR3nt: TGTGCCAGTAGTATCGGGGGAATCGGGGAGCTGTTTTTT

j_gene: TRBJ1-1
d_gene: TRBD1
abundance: NA
v_gene: TRBV5-1
CDR3aa: CASSSDPGGNTEAFF
CDR3nt: TGCGCCAGCAGCTCGGACCCAGGGGGGAACACTGAAGCTTTCTTT

j_gene: TRBJ1-2
d_gene: NA
abundance: NA
v_gene: TRBV7-9
CDR3aa: CASSLGGNYYGYTF
CDR3nt: TGTGCCAGCAGCTTGGGGGGGAATTACTATGGCTACACCTTC

j_gene: TRBJ2-5
d_gene: TRBD2
abundance: NA
v_gene: TRBV4-1
CDR3aa: CASSQAQGAGGPQETQYF
CDR3nt: TGCGCCAGCAGCCAAGCCCAGGGAGCGGGGGGACCTCAAGAGACCCAGTACTTC

j_gene: TRBJ1-5
d_gene: TRBD1
abundance: NA
v_gene: TRBV7-2
CDR3aa: CASSSQGALGQPQHF
CDR3nt: TGTGCCAGCAGCTCGCAGGGGGCGTTGGGTCAGCCCCAGCATTTT

j_gene: TRBJ2-3
d_gene: NA
abundance: NA
v_gene: TRBV7-6
CDR3aa: CASSLEASWADTQYF
CDR3nt: TGTGCCAGCAGCCTCGAGGCTAGTTGGGCAGATACGCAGTATTTT

j_gene: TRBJ1-5
d_gene: NA
abundance: NA
v_gene: TRBV19
CDR3aa: CASSILTFARDNQPQHF
CDR3nt: TGTGCCAGTAGTATTTTGACATTCGCGCGGGACAATCAGCCCCAGCATTTT

j_gene: TRBJ1-1
d_gene: NA
abundance: NA
v_gene: TRBV15
CDR3aa: CATSRDQGSAEAFF
CDR3nt: TGTGCCACCAGCAGAGATCAGGGGTCGGCTGAAGCTTTCTTT

j_gene: TRBJ2-1
d_gene: TRBD1
abundance: once
v_gene: TRBV5-1
CDR3aa: CASSMGQEYNEQFF
CDR3nt: TGCGCCAGCAGCATGGGACAGGAGTACAATGAGCAGTTCTTC

j_gene: TRBJ2-5
d_gene: TRBD2
abundance: NA
v_gene: TRBV2
CDR3aa: CASGLAAETQYF
CDR3nt: TGTGCCAGCGGACTAGCGGCCGAGACCCAGTACTTC

j_gene: TRBJ1-2
d_gene: NA
abundance: NA
v_gene: TRBV3-1/TRBV3-2
CDR3aa: CASSQGGSGYGYTF
CDR3nt: TGTGCCAGCAGCCAGGGGGGATCCGGCTATGGCTACACCTTC

j_gene: TRBJ1-4
d_gene: TRBD1
abundance: NA
v_gene: TRBV24-1
CDR3aa: CATSEGTASNEKLFF
CDR3nt: TGTGCCACCAGTGAGGGGACAGCATCGAATGAAAAACTGTTTTTT

j_gene: TRBJ1-2
d_gene: TRBD1
abundance: NA
v_gene: TRBV2
CDR3aa: CASSAGQGADYTF
CDR3nt: TGTGCCAGCAGCGCCGGACAGGGGGCGGACTACACCTTC

j_gene: TRBJ1-4
d_gene: NA
abundance: NA
v_gene: TRBV5-1
CDR3aa: CASSLGTGLANEKLFF
CDR3nt: TGCGCCAGCAGCTTAGGAACAGGGTTGGCTAATGAAAAACTGTTTTTT

j_gene: TRBJ2-7
d_gene: TRBD2
abundance: NA
v_gene: TRBV7-9
CDR3aa: CASSAGLGANYEQYF
CDR3nt: TGTGCCAGCAGCGCGGGACTAGGGGCAAACTACGAGCAGTACTTC

j_gene: TRBJ1-4
d_gene: TRBD1
abundance: NA
v_gene: TRBV19
CDR3aa: CASSTIGTGAANEKLFF
CDR3nt: TGTGCCAGTAGTACGATCGGGACAGGGGCAGCTAATGAAAAACTGTTTTTT

j_gene: TRBJ2-3
d_gene: NA
abundance: once
v_gene: TRBV5-5
CDR3aa: CASSSLRNREDTQYF
CDR3nt: TGTGCCAGCAGCTCCCTTCGGAACCGGGAAGATACGCAGTATTTT

j_gene: TRBJ1-1
d_gene: TRBD1
abundance: NA
v_gene: TRBV14
CDR3aa: CASSKGGYRANMNTEAFF
CDR3nt: TGTGCCAGCAGCAAAGGGGGCTACAGGGCCAATATGAACACTGAAGCTTTCTTT

j_gene: TRBJ2-2
d_gene: TRBD1
abundance: NA
v_gene: TRBV6-5
CDR3aa: CANQGGTGVTGELFF
CDR3nt: TGTGCCAACCAAGGCGGGACAGGGGTAACCGGGGAGCTGTTTTTT

j_gene: TRBJ2-2
d_gene: NA
abundance: once
v_gene: TRBV12-3/TRBV12-4
CDR3aa: CASRGSTGELFF
CDR3nt: TGTGCCTCGCGGGGTTCCACCGGGGAGCTGTTTTTT

j_gene: TRBJ2-7
d_gene: NA
abundance: NA
v_gene: TRBV28
CDR3aa: CASSPGEGGSYEQYF
CDR3nt: TGTGCCAGCAGTCCCGGGGAGGGGGGGTCCTACGAGCAGTACTTC

j_gene: TRBJ1-4
d_gene: NA
abundance: NA
v_gene: TRBV5-1
CDR3aa: CASSLVAANEKLFF
CDR3nt: TGCGCCAGCAGCTTGGTGGCGGCCAATGAAAAACTGTTTTTT

j_gene: TRBJ1-5
d_gene: TRBD1
abundance: NA
v_gene: TRBV28
CDR3aa: CASSSFGTGPEYSNQPQHF
CDR3nt: TGTGCCAGCAGTTCCTTTGGGACAGGGCCCGAGTATAGCAATCAGCCCCAGCATTTT

j_gene: TRBJ1-6
d_gene: NA
abundance: NA
v_gene: TRBV27
CDR3aa: CASQGGGIRSPLHF
CDR3nt: TGTGCCAGTCAAGGGGGGGGCATCAGGTCACCCCTCCACTTT